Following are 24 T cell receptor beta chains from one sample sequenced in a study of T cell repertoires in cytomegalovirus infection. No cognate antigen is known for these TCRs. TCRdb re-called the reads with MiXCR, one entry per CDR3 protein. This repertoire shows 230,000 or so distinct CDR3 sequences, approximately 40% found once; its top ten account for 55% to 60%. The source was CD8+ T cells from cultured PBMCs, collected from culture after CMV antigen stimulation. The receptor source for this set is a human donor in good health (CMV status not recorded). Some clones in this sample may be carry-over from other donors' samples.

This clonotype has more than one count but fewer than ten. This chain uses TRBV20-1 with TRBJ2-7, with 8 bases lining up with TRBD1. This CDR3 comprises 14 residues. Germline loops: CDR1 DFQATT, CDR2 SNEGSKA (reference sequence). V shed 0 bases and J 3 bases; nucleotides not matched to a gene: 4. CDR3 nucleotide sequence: TGCAGTGCTAGAGATCGGACAGGGCGCTACGAGCAGTACTTC. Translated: CSARDRTGRYEQYF.

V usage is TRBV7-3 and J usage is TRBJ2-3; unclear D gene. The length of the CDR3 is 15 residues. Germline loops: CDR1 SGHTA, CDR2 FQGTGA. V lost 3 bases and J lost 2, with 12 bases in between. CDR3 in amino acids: CASSLVPGYTDTQYF. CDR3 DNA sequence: TGTGCCAGCAGCTTGGTGCCAGGATACACAGATACGCAGTATTTT.

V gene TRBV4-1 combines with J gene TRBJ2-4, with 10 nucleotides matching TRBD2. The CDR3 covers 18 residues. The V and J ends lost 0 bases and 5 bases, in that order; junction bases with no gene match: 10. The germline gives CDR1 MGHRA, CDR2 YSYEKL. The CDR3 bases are TGCGCCAGCAGCCAAGATAAGGAAGCGGGAGGGCGGGAAAACATTCAGTACTTC. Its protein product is CASSQDKEAGGRENIQYF.

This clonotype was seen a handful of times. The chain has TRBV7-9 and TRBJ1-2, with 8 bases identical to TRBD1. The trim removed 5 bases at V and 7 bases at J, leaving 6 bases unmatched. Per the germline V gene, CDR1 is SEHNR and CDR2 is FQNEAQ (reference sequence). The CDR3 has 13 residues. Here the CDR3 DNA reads TGTGCCAGCAGCCCCTGGGACAGGTTTGGCTACACCTTC. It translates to CASSPWDRFGYTF.

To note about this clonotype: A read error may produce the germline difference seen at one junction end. In nucleotides, the CDR3 is TGTGCCAGTAGTACGGACAGGGAGGGTCGGGCTTACCGTAATGGGCAGTTCTTC. Amino acids: CASSTDREGRAYRNGQFF. The chain uses TRBV19 and TRBJ2-1, with D perhaps matching TRBD1 (8 bases). CDR3 length: 18 amino acids. Germline CDR1 reads LNHDA; CDR2 reads SQIVND (reference sequence).

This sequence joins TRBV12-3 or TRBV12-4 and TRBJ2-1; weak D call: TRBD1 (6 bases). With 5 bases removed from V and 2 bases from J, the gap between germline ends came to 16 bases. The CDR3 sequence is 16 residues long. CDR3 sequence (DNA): TGTGCCAGCAGTCCCCCGGTAGGGGGACCCTACAATGAGCAGTTCTTC. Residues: CASSPPVGGPYNEQFF.

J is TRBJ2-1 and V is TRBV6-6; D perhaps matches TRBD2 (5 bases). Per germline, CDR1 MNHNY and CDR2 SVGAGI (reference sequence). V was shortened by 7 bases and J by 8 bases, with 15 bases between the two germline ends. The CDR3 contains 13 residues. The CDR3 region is CASTLLGMDEQFF. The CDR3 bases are TGTGCCAGCACTTTACTCGGGATGGATGAGCAGTTCTTC.

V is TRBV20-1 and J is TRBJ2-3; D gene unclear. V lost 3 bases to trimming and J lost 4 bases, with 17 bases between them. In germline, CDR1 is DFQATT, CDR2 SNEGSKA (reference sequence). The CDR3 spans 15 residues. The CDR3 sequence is CSASVLSLYPDTQYF. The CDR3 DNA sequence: TGCAGTGCTAGCGTCCTTAGCCTTTATCCAGATACGCAGTATTTT.

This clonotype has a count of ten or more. The CDR3 sequence: CASSRTASGNTIYF. CDR3 in DNA: TGTGCCAGCAGCAGAACAGCCTCTGGAAACACCATATATTTT. The genes are TRBV7-8 and TRBJ1-3; D not certain. Per the germline V gene, CDR1 is SGHVS and CDR2 is FQNEAQ. The CDR3 spans 14 residues. Trimming removed 5 bases from V and 0 bases from J, with 8 bases in between.

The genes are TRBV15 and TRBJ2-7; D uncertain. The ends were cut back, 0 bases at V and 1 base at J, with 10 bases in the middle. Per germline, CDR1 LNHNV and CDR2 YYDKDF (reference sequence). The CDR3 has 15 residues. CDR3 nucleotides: TGTGCCACCAGCAGAGAATCCCTGGAGTCCTACGAGCAGTACTTC. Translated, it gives CATSRESLESYEQYF.

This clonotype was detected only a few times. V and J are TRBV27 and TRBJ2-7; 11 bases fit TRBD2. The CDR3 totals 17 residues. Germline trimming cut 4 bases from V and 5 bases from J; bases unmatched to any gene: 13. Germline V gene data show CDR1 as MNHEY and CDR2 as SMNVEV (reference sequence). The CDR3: CASSSSPVLAGEDEQYF. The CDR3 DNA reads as TGTGCCAGCAGTTCATCGCCCGTACTAGCGGGAGAGGACGAGCAGTACTTC.

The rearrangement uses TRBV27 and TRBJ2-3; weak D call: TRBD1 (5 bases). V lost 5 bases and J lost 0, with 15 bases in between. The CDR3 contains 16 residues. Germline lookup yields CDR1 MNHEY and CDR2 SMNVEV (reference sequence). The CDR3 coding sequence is TGTGCCAGCAGTATAAACAGGCGTCCTAGCACAGATACGCAGTATTTT. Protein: CASSINRRPSTDTQYF.

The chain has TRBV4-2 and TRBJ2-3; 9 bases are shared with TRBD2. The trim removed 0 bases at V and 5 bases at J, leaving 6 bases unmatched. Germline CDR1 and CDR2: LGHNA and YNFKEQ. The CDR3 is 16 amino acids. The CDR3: CASSQEWIAGEDTQYF. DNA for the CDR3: TGTGCCAGCAGCCAAGAATGGATAGCGGGAGAAGATACGCAGTATTTT.

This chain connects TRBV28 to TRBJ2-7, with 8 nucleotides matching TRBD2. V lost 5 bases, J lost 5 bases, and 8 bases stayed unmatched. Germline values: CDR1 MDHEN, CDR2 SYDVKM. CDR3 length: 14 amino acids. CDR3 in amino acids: CASSAGGLGDEQYF. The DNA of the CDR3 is TGTGCCAGCAGTGCGGGGGGACTAGGAGACGAGCAGTACTTC.

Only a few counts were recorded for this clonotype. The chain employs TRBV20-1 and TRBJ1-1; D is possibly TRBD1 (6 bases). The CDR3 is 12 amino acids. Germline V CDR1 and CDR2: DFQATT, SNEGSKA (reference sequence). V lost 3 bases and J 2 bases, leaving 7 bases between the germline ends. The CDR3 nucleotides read TGCAGTGCTAGTGGGGGCAACACTGAAGCTTTCTTT. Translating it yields CSASGGNTEAFF.

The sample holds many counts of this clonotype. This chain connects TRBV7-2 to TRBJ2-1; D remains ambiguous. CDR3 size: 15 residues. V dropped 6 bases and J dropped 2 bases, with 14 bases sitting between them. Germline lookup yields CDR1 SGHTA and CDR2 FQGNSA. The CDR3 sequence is CASSPRTYAYNEQFF. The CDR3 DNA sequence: TGTGCCAGCAGTCCCCGGACCTATGCCTACAATGAGCAGTTCTTC.

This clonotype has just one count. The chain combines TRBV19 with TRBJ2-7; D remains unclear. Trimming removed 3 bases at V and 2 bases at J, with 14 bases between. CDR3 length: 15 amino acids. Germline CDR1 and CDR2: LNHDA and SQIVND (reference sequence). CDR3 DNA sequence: TGTGCCAGTAGTATCGCATGGGGTTTGGCCTACGAGCAGTACTTC. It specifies CASSIAWGLAYEQYF.

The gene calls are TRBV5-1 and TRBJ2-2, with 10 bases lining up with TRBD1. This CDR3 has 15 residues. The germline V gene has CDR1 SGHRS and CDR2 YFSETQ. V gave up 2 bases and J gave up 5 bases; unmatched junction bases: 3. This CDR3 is CASSFRQGATGELFF. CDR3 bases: TGCGCCAGCAGCTTTAGACAGGGGGCGACCGGGGAGCTGTTTTTT.

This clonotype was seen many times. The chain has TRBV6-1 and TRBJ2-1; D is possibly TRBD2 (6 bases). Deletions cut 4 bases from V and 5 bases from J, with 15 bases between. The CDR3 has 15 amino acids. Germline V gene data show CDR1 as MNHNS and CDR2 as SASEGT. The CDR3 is CASSAPDWGDNEQFF. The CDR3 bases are TGTGCCAGCAGTGCGCCGGACTGGGGGGACAATGAGCAGTTCTTC.

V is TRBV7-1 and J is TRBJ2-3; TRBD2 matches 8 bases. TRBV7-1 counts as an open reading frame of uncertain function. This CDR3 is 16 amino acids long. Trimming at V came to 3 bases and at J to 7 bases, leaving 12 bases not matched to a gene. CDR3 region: CASSSPGGAYHNTQYF. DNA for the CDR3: TGTGCCAGCAGCTCCCCCGGGGGGGCCTACCATAATACGCAGTATTTT.

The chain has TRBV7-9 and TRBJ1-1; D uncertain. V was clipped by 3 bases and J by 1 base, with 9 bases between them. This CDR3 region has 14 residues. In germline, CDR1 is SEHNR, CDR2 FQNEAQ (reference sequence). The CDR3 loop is CASSFSSWNTEAFF. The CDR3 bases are TGTGCCAGCAGCTTCTCATCATGGAACACTGAAGCTTTCTTT.

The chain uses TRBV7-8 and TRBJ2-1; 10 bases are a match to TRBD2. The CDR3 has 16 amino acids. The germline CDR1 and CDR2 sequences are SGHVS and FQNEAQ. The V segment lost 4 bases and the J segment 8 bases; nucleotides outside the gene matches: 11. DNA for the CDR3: TGTGCCAGCAGCTCTGCCCTGGCTAGCGGGAGACATGAGCAGTTCTTC. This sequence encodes CASSSALASGRHEQFF.

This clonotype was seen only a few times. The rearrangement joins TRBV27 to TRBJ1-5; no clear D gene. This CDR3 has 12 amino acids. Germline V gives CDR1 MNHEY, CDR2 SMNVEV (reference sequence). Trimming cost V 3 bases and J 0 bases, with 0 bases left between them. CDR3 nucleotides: TGTGCCAGCAGTTTTAGCAATCAGCCCCAGCATTTT. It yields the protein CASSFSNQPQHF.

In DNA form, the CDR3 reads TGCGCCAGCAGTCAATCGATCGGCAGGGATAATGAGCAGTTCTTC. Its protein product is CASSQSIGRDNEQFF. This chain uses TRBV23-1 with TRBJ2-1, with D perhaps TRBD1 (5 bases). TRBV23-1 is an open reading frame whose function is uncertain. The V and J ends lost 0 bases and 7 bases respectively, with 13 bases between them. This CDR3 has 15 amino acids.